This TCR beta chain was identified during a study of blood T cells in healthy people across ages. Alongside a J-beta primer mix, a sample-barcoded 5' primer served in a second PCR lasting roughly 6 to 12 cycles. One entry per CDR3 protein, called by TCRdb with MiXCR from the 5' RACE reads. The table shows around 820,000 distinct CDR3 sequences, with 20% to 25% occurring only once. V was pared by 0 bases and J by 9 bases, with 9 bases of the junction left unmatched. This CDR3 contains 17 residues. CDR1 and CDR2 from the germline V gene are LGHDT and YNNKEL (reference sequence). These same data were also listed under a study on T cells of mothers and their children.

The TCR was taken from a boy aged 5-17 years in good health. Sequenced: blood. The gene calls are TRBV3-1 and TRBJ1-5; TRBD1 matches at 12 bases. The CDR3 DNA reads as TGTGCCAGCAGCCAAGAAGCCGTCGGGACAGGGGGCTGGCCCCAGCATTTT. It translates to CASSQEAVGTGGWPQHF.